This T cell receptor beta chain was sequenced in a study of cytomegalovirus exposure and HLA in healthy donors. Both 60 Vbeta primers and 13 Jbeta primers went into the PCR. The protocol was immunoSEQ multiplex PCR, while the TCRdb copy is restricted to in-frame clones and leaves out a portion. The sample lists about 200,000 clones; around 80% were seen once. The germline CDR1 and CDR2 sequences are SGHVS and FQNEAQ. The ends were cut back, 5 bases at V and 3 bases at J, with 21 bases in the middle. There are 17 residues in the CDR3. V is TRBV7-8 and J is TRBJ2-3; tentatively, D is TRBD2 (6 bases). The sample consisted of PBMCs. The sequence was obtained from a girl aged 2 to 10 in good health and CMV-seronegative. This chain's CDR3 is CASSPTLTSSKTDTQYF. As DNA, the CDR3 is TGTGCCAGCAGCCCAACCCTAACTAGCAGCAAAACAGATACGCAGTATTTT.